These 13 T cell receptor beta chains were sequenced from one sample in a study of beta chain features in type 1 diabetes. Whole-study results and caveats: Significant though moderate, a shortening of TCRB CDR3s appeared in all four CD4+ subsets of Type 1 diabetes patients.

Expressed TCRB transcripts were sequenced because the isolated RNA had all been reverse transcribed beforehand. Here immunoSEQ multiplex PCR was the method, and the copy in TCRdb shows in-frame clones only, minus some. Found here are roughly 260,000 clones, around 21% of them singletons; the top ten hold 0.028%. These receptors' targets are unknown. The specimen sequenced was naive CD4+ T cells from blood. These receptors were obtained from a woman between 40 and 55 years old with type 1 diabetes.

This chain joins TRBV5-1 and TRBJ2-1; 8 bases map to TRBD2. With 2 bases clipped from V and 6 bases from J, the junction kept 10 bases outside the gene matches. Germline loops: CDR1 SGHRS, CDR2 YFSETQ. The CDR3 totals 16 residues. CDR3 protein: CASSFGAGGAGNEQFF. CDR3 sequence (DNA): TGCGCCAGCAGCTTTGGGGCCGGGGGGGCCGGCAATGAGCAGTTCTTC.

V is TRBV29-1 and J is TRBJ2-1; a weak D match, TRBD2 (5 bases). V lost 4 bases and J lost 7, with 26 bases in between. Per the germline V gene, CDR1 is SQVTM and CDR2 is ANQGSEA. This CDR3 has 17 residues. The CDR3 reads CSVGRRQAPRFGNEQFF. The CDR3 DNA sequence: TGCAGCGTTGGGCGGAGGCAGGCCCCTAGATTTGGGAATGAGCAGTTCTTC.

There are a few counts of this clone. This chain connects TRBV6-5 to TRBJ1-4; TRBD1 is a possible D gene (6 bases). V was pared by 5 bases and J by 1 base, with 8 bases between. The CDR3 is 14 amino acids. From germline, CDR1 is MNHEY and CDR2 SVGAGI. The CDR3 DNA reads as TGTGCCAGCAGTACACAGGGAACTAATGAAAAACTGTTTTTT. It encodes CASSTQGTNEKLFF.

The chain has TRBV6-5 and TRBJ2-5; possible D gene TRBD2, 6 bases. The V gene lost 7 bases and the J gene lost 13 bases, with 19 bases spanning the gap. Germline V gene data show CDR1 as MNHEY and CDR2 as SVGAGI. The CDR3 consists of 12 residues. The CDR3 is CASTDASAARYF. In DNA form, the CDR3 reads TGTGCCAGCACTGACGCTAGCGCTGCTCGGTACTTC.

The chain has TRBV6-6 and TRBJ2-7; 8 nucleotides align to TRBD2. Germline CDR1 and CDR2: MNHNY and SVGAGI (reference sequence). The J segment lost 5 bases and the V segment lost 6 bases, leaving 9 bases of the junction unmatched. The CDR3 spans 14 residues. The CDR3 nucleotides are TGTGCCAGCAGCGCCGGGACTAGTGTTCACGAGCAGTACTTC. It is translated as CASSAGTSVHEQYF.

The J gene is TRBJ2-1, the V gene TRBV19, with a possible D match to TRBD2 (6 bases). V lost 8 bases to trimming and J lost 4 bases, with 15 bases between them. This CDR3 has 14 residues. Germline lookup yields CDR1 LNHDA and CDR2 SQIVND (reference sequence). CDR3 coding DNA: TGTGCCAGTGGCATCGCGGGATCTTACAATGAGCAGTTCTTC. This translates into CASGIAGSYNEQFF.

The chain recombines TRBV25-1 with TRBJ1-3; D might be TRBD1 (6 bases). Trimming pared 4 bases from V and 2 bases from J, leaving 12 bases between. The CDR3 has 15 amino acids. From germline, CDR1 is MGHDK and CDR2 SYGVNS. CDR3 protein: CASSVDRPTGNTIYF. The CDR3 coding sequence is TGTGCCAGCAGTGTTGACAGGCCTACTGGAAACACCATATATTTT. Full variable domain (missing parts from reference TRBV25-1 and TRBJ1-3): EADIYQTPRYLVIGTGKKITLECSQTMGHDKMYWYQQDPGMELHLIHYSYGVNSTEKGDLSSESTVSRIRTEHFPLTLESARPSHTSQYLCASSVDRPTGNTIYFGEGSWLTVV.

This clone was detected a few times. V and J are TRBV11-2 and TRBJ2-7; D unresolved. With 4 bases removed from V and 4 bases from J, the gap between germline ends came to 11 bases. The CDR3 sequence is 13 residues long. CDR1 and CDR2 (germline): SGHAT, FQNNGV. CDR3 nucleotide sequence: TGTGCCAGCAGCTCCAGACACGTTTACGAGCAGTACTTC. Translating it yields CASSSRHVYEQYF.

This clone has just a few counts. The chain combines TRBV5-1 with TRBJ1-2; TRBD1 matches at 9 bases. CDR1 is SGHRS and CDR2 is YFSETQ in the germline V gene. V shed 3 bases and J 10 bases; nucleotides not matched to a gene: 4. This CDR3 has 12 amino acids. CDR3: CASSWGQGDYTF. DNA of the CDR3: TGCGCCAGCAGCTGGGGACAGGGAGACTACACCTTC.

In its sample, this clone was seen a few times. The chain couples TRBV29-1 to TRBJ2-5; a weak D match, TRBD2 (5 bases). V lost 6 bases and J 5 bases, leaving 13 bases between the germline ends. CDR3 length: 12 residues. Germline V gives CDR1 SQVTM, CDR2 ANQGSEA. CDR3: CSVMPPGETQYF. In DNA form, the CDR3 reads TGCAGCGTCATGCCCCCGGGGGAGACCCAGTACTTC.

CDR3 residues: CASSDTVGETQYF. The CDR3 region has the DNA TGTGCCAGTAGCGACACCGTAGGAGAGACCCAGTACTTC. This sequence joins TRBV19 and TRBJ2-5; D not resolved. V was clipped by 6 bases and J by 4 bases, with 12 bases between them. Germline assignment: CDR1 LNHDA and CDR2 SQIVND (reference sequence). The CDR3 sequence is 13 residues long.

The gene calls are TRBV11-1 and TRBJ2-1, with 9 bases aligning to TRBD2. Germline trimming cut 1 base from V and 6 bases from J; bases unmatched to any gene: 16. This CDR3 contains 19 residues. From germline, CDR1 is SGHAT and CDR2 FQDESV (reference sequence). DNA for the CDR3: TGTGCCAGCAGCTTAGGAGGTGGGTCGGGCGGGAGGGCCCGCAATGAGCAGTTCTTC. Protein sequence: CASSLGGGSGGRARNEQFF.

This clone was picked up a small number of times. V is TRBV11-2 and J is TRBJ2-5; 9 nucleotides align to TRBD2. This CDR3 contains 14 residues. The V segment lost 1 base and the J segment 4 bases; nucleotides outside the gene matches: 1. Germline CDR1 SGHAT, CDR2 FQNNGV. The DNA for the CDR3 is TGTGCCAGCAGCTTAGGCGGGAGGGGAGAGACCCAGTACTTC. Translation: CASSLGGRGETQYF.